The 26 T cell receptor beta chains listed next were all sequenced from one sample in a study of cytomegalovirus exposure and HLA in healthy donors (dated by TCRdb to 2016 to 2017). To prepare the library, the immunoSEQ multiplex PCR assay was applied. For the multiplex PCR, a mixture combining 60 forward primers for TCR Vbeta segments and 13 reverse primers for TCR Jbeta segments was used. TCRdb re-hosts the immuneACCESS table, in-frame sequences only. Its copies lack some clones; in the studies checked, an unresolved V gene accounts for under half of them, and the cause for the rest is not known. Recorded for this sample are approximately 160,000 clones; roughly 77% of them occurred a single time. Of the sample, around 4.7% is held by the ten largest clones. The sequenced material came from PBMCs. The receptors derive from a male donor in good health and CMV-seronegative.

The count of this clone is one. V gene TRBV4-1 combines with J gene TRBJ2-1; TRBD2 matches at 8 bases. The CDR3 contains 14 residues. J lost 6 bases, V lost 8 bases, and 9 bases had no gene match. Germline assignment: CDR1 MGHRA and CDR2 YSYEKL. The CDR3 spells CASQAGVGVNEQFF. CDR3 bases: TGCGCCAGCCAAGCGGGAGTTGGGGTCAATGAGCAGTTCTTC.

The rearrangement joins TRBV2 to TRBJ1-1; D uncertain. Looked up from germline, CDR1 is SNHLY and CDR2 is FYNNEI. Trimming stripped 4 bases from V and 1 base from J, with 4 bases between. This CDR3 has 12 residues. The chain's CDR3 is CASSAKNTEAFF. The CDR3 nucleotides are TGTGCCAGCAGTGCCAAGAACACTGAAGCTTTCTTT. Full variable domain (missing parts from reference TRBV2 and TRBJ1-1): EPEVTQTPSHQVTQMGQEVILRCVPISNHLYFYWYRQILGQKVEFLVSFYNNEISEKSEIFDDQFSVERPDGSNFTLKIRSTKLEDSAMYFCASSAKNTEAFFGQGTRLTVV.

The V and J genes are TRBV19 and TRBJ1-2; the D gene is possibly TRBD1 (6 bases). CDR3 length equals 12 residues. V was trimmed by 5 bases and J by 8 bases, leaving 12 bases between them. CDR1 is LNHDA and CDR2 is SQIVND in the germline V gene (reference sequence). CDR3 sequence: CASSWGPGGYTF. Written as DNA, the CDR3 is TGTGCCAGTAGTTGGGGGCCGGGGGGCTACACCTTC.

The DNA of the CDR3 is TGTGCCGGAGGACAGGGGGCGCGAGCCTACGAGCAGTACTTC. Its protein is CAGGQGARAYEQYF. The chain links TRBV6-1 to TRBJ2-7; 11 bases map to TRBD1. CDR3 length equals 14 residues. In germline, CDR1 is MNHNS, CDR2 SASEGT. V gave up 11 bases and J gave up 2 bases; unmatched junction bases: 8.

CDR3 nucleotides: TGTGCCAGCTCACCCGTCGGGACACCGCAAGAGACCCAGTACTTC. Translating it yields CASSPVGTPQETQYF. The chain recombines TRBV18 with TRBJ2-5, with D possibly TRBD1 on 6 matching bases. CDR3 size: 15 residues. The ends were cut back, 3 bases at V and 2 bases at J, with 13 bases in the middle. From germline, CDR1 is KGHSH and CDR2 LQKENI.

This chain joins TRBV19 and TRBJ2-7, with TRBD2 identical over 10 bases. V was pared by 5 bases and J by 4 bases, with 32 bases of the junction left unmatched. The germline V gene has CDR1 LNHDA and CDR2 SQIVND (reference sequence). CDR3 size: 23 residues. CDR3 region: CASSATTGSRGLLAGTSRYEQYF. The CDR3 coding sequence is TGTGCCAGTAGTGCTACGACCGGGTCTCGGGGACTACTAGCGGGAACTTCTCGGTACGAGCAGTACTTC.

The chain uses TRBV7-3 and TRBJ2-1; D gene unclear. CDR3 length: 13 amino acids. Trimming left V 1 base short and J 8 bases short, with 9 bases between. CDR1 is SGHTA and CDR2 is FQGTGA in the germline V gene. The CDR3 nucleotides are TGTGCCAGCAGCTTAATGGTCTCGGATGAGCAGTTCTTC. This translates into CASSLMVSDEQFF. The whole variable domain, filled in from reference TRBV7-3 and TRBJ2-1, reads GAGVSQTPSNKVTEKGKYVELRCDPISGHTALYWYRQSLGQGPEFLIYFQGTGAADDSGLPNDRFFAVRPEGSVSTLKIQRTERGDSAVYLCASSLMVSDEQFFGPGTRLTVL.

The rearrangement uses TRBV28 and TRBJ1-3, with D perhaps TRBD1 (6 bases). The CDR3 is made up of 14 amino acids. The germline CDR1 and CDR2 sequences are MDHEN and SYDVKM. Trimming took off 8 bases at V and 4 bases at J, with 15 bases between the two ends. The CDR3 loop reads CASARGAVGNTIYF. DNA for the CDR3: TGTGCCAGCGCTCGGGGGGCGGTAGGAAACACCATATATTTT.

The chain uses TRBV6-5 and TRBJ1-5; D not certain. Trimming pared 2 bases from V and 3 bases from J, leaving 8 bases between. The germline V gene encodes CDR1 MNHEY and CDR2 SVGAGI. There are 14 residues in the CDR3. CDR3 in amino acids: CASSYGGVNQPQHF. The CDR3 nucleotides read TGTGCCAGCAGTTACGGCGGGGTCAATCAGCCCCAGCATTTT.

The chain has TRBV6-5 and TRBJ2-5; D gene unclear. Germline CDR1 reads MNHEY; CDR2 reads SVGAGI. Between the trimmed V and J ends, which lost 5 bases and 5 bases, there was a span of 15 bases. This CDR3 region has 14 residues. For the CDR3, the DNA is TGTGCCAGCAGTCCCCCTTTTGGCCGTGAGACCCAGTACTTC. It encodes CASSPPFGRETQYF.

The chain has TRBV5-5 and TRBJ1-5; no firm D call. V was pared by 0 bases and J by 4 bases, with 8 bases between. The CDR3 is 14 residues long. CDR1 and CDR2 from the germline V gene are SGHKS and YYEKEE (reference sequence). CDR3 DNA: TGTGCCAGCAGCTTGGCCCTTAGAAATCAGCCCCAGCATTTT. Its protein is CASSLALRNQPQHF.

This chain uses TRBV15 with TRBJ1-2; D uncertain. The CDR3 length is 13 residues. V gave up 1 base and J gave up 14 bases, with 17 bases separating them. The germline CDR1 and CDR2 sequences are LNHNV and YYDKDF (reference sequence). The CDR3 loop reads CATSRGGETASTF. The CDR3 coding sequence is TGTGCCACCAGCAGAGGGGGAGAGACGGCTTCTACCTTC.

The V call is TRBV7-3, the J call TRBJ2-5, with D possibly being TRBD2 (5 bases). The CDR3 contains 15 residues. V shed 5 bases and J shed 3 bases, with 16 bases lying between them. The germline CDR1 and CDR2 sequences are SGHTA and FQGTGA. CDR3 in DNA: TGTGCCAGCAGCCCCATCGCCGGAGGAGAAGAGACCCAGTACTTC. This sequence encodes CASSPIAGGEETQYF.

The genes are TRBV27 and TRBJ2-2; 8 bases are shared with TRBD1. The CDR3 loop spans 15 amino acids. Germline V CDR1 and CDR2: MNHEY, SMNVEV (reference sequence). V lost 5 bases and J lost 4; bases outside the gene matches: 6. DNA of the CDR3: TGTGCCAGCAGTAAGGCGACAGGGGCCACCGGGGAGCTGTTTTTT. The encoded protein is CASSKATGATGELFF.

The chain combines TRBV5-8 with TRBJ2-5; TRBD1 agrees at 8 bases. The V gene end was trimmed by 4 bases and the J gene end by 2 bases; junction bases not matched to a gene: 1. The CDR3 contains 13 residues. Germline V gene sequence: CDR1 SGHTS, CDR2 YDEGEE. The CDR3 protein is CASSRTGQETQYF. In nucleotides, the CDR3 is TGTGCCAGCAGCCGGACAGGGCAAGAGACCCAGTACTTC.

Only one count was recorded for this clone. The J gene is TRBJ2-5, the V gene TRBV5-1; 7 positions agree with TRBD1. The CDR3 has 14 residues. J lost 3 bases, V lost 0 bases, and 2 bases had no gene match. CDR1 is SGHRS and CDR2 is YFSETQ in the germline V gene. The CDR3 sequence is CASSLGQGEETQYF. Here the CDR3 DNA reads TGCGCCAGCAGCTTGGGGCAGGGGGAAGAGACCCAGTACTTC. Full variable domain (outside the CDR3, taken from reference TRBV5-1 and TRBJ2-5): KAGVTQTPRYLIKTRGQQVTLSCSPISGHRSVSWYQQTPGQGLQFLFEYFSETQRNKGNFPGRFSGRQFSNSRSEMNVSTLELGDSALYLCASSLGQGEETQYFGPGTRLLVL.

The CDR3 sequence: CASSMGVSGNYQETQYF. The CDR3 bases are TGTGCCAGCAGCATGGGGGTTAGCGGGAACTACCAAGAGACCCAGTACTTC. This chain joins TRBV5-8 and TRBJ2-5, with 8 bases identical to TRBD2. The CDR3 runs 17 residues. The V gene end was trimmed by 4 bases and the J gene end by 0 bases; junction bases not matched to a gene: 11. CDR1 is SGHTS, CDR2 YDEGEE, per germline.

A note on this clone: The CDR3 ends on some other residue instead of the conserved phenylalanine or tryptophan, so this is likely a read error. DNA of the CDR3: TGTGCCAGCCGCCACAGGGGCCCAGCTAACTATGGCTACACCCTC. Protein product: CASRHRGPANYGYTL. The V gene is TRBV11-2, the J gene TRBJ1-2; 7 bases are a match to TRBD1. Looked up from germline, CDR1 is SGHAT and CDR2 is FQNNGV. V dropped 8 bases and J dropped 0; count of bases not matched to a gene: 9. This CDR3 contains 15 residues.

V is TRBV5-4 and J is TRBJ1-4; 8 positions agree with TRBD1. With 3 bases clipped from V and 2 bases from J, the junction kept 3 bases outside the gene matches. The CDR3 length is 15 residues. CDR1 and CDR2 (germline): SGHNT, YYREEE (reference sequence). CDR3 protein: CASSSTGATNEKLFF. The CDR3 DNA is TGTGCCAGCAGCTCGACAGGGGCGACTAATGAAAAACTGTTTTTT.

This clone was counted only a few times. The V and J genes are TRBV5-6 and TRBJ1-1; no definite D call. The CDR3 length is 15 residues. Germline CDR1 SGHDT, CDR2 YYEEEE. V was trimmed by 4 bases and J by 6 bases, leaving 19 bases between them. The CDR3 sequence: CASSPISFKRAEAFF. In DNA form, the CDR3 reads TGTGCCAGCAGCCCGATCTCCTTTAAACGCGCTGAAGCTTTCTTT.

CDR3 coding DNA: TGTGCCAGCAGCTTAAGTGACAGGGGGGCCGAGCAGTACTTC. It encodes CASSLSDRGAEQYF. The chain has TRBV7-3 and TRBJ2-7; TRBD1 agrees at 9 bases. Trimming took 1 base from V and 6 from J; bases not matched to a gene: 4. The length of the CDR3 is 14 residues. CDR1 is SGHTA and CDR2 is FQGTGA in the germline V gene.

Comments on this clone: The sample carries other DNA sequences with the same CDR3. The rearrangement uses TRBV5-4 and TRBJ2-1, with 7 bases lining up with TRBD1. Germline V gives CDR1 SGHNT, CDR2 YYREEE (reference sequence). The CDR3 sequence is 14 residues long. V gave up 4 bases and J gave up 4 bases; unmatched junction bases: 5. CDR3 DNA: TGTGCCAGCAGCCCGGGACAGTCTTACAATGAGCAGTTCTTC. It is translated as CASSPGQSYNEQFF.

This chain uses TRBV6-5 with TRBJ1-5, with 9 bases aligning to TRBD1. The ends lost 0 bases at V and 6 bases at J; junction bases unmatched: 3. Germline CDR1 MNHEY, CDR2 SVGAGI. The CDR3 length is 15 residues. DNA of the CDR3: TGTGCCAGCAGTTACTCACAGGGGGCTGGTCAGCCCCAGCATTTT. Residues: CASSYSQGAGQPQHF.

The gene calls are TRBV7-3 and TRBJ2-5, with D possibly being TRBD2 (6 bases). Germline V CDR1 and CDR2: SGHTA, FQGTGA. The CDR3 consists of 13 residues. The V end lost 5 bases, the J end lost 5 bases, and 12 bases lay between the germline ends. The CDR3 loop reads CASSPNRGETQYF. The CDR3 nucleotides are TGTGCCAGCAGCCCCAACCGGGGGGAGACCCAGTACTTC.

The genes are TRBV6-4 and TRBJ2-1; 7 bases fit TRBD2. Germline CDR1 is MRHNA and CDR2 is SNTAGT. There are 16 residues in the CDR3. Trimming cost V 5 bases and J 0 bases; bases outside gene matches: 7. The CDR3 DNA sequence: TGTGCCAGCAGTCTCGAGGGCGGGAGCTCCTACAATGAGCAGTTCTTC. Translated: CASSLEGGSSYNEQFF.

This chain uses TRBV30 with TRBJ2-2; tentative D call: TRBD1 (5 bases). V shed 2 bases and J shed 6 bases, with 16 bases lying between them. The CDR3 has 15 residues. The V gene's germline CDR1 is GTSNPN and CDR2 SVGIG (reference sequence). The CDR3 nucleotides are TGTGCCTGGAGTAGGGGTGGGAAGGGGCCCGGGGAGCTGTTTTTT. This encodes CAWSRGGKGPGELFF.